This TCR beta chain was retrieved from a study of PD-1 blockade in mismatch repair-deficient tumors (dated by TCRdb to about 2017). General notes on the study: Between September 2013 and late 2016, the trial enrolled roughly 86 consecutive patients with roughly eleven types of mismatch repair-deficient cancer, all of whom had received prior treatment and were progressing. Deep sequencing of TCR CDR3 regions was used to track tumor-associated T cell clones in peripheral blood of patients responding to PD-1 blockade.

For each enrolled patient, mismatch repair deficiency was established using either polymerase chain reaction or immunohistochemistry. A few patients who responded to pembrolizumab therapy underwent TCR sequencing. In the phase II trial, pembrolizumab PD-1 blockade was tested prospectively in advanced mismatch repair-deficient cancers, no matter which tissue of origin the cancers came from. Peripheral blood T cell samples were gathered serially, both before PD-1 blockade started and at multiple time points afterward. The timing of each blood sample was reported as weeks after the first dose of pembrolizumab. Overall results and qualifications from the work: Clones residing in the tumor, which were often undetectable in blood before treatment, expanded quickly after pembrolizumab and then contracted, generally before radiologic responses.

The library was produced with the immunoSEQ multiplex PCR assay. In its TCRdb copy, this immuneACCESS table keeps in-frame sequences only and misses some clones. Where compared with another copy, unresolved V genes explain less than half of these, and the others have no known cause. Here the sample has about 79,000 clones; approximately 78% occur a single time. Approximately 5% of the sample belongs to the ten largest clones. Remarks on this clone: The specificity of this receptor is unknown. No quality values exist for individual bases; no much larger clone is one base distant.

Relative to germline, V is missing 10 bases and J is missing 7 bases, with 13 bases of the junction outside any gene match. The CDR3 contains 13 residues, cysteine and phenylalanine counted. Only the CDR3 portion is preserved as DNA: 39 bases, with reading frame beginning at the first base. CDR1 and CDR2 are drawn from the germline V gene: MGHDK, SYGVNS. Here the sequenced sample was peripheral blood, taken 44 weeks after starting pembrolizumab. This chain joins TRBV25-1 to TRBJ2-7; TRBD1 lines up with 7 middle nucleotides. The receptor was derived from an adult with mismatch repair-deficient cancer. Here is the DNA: TGTGCCACCCATACAGGGGTGGGTGAAGAGCAGTACTTC. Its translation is CATHTGVGEEQYF.